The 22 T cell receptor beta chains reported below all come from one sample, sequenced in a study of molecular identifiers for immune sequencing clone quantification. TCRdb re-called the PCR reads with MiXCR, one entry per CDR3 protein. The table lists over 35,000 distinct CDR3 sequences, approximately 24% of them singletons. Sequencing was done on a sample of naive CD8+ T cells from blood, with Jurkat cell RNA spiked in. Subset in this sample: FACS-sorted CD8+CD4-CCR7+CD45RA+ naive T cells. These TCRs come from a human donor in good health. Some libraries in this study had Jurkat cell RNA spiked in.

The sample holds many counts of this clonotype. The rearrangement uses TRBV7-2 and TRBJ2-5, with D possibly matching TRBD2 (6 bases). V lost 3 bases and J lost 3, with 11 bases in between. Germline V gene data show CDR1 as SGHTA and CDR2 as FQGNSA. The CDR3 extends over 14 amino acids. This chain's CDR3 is CASSFDGLKETQYF. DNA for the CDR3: TGTGCCAGCAGCTTCGACGGACTAAAAGAGACCCAGTACTTC.

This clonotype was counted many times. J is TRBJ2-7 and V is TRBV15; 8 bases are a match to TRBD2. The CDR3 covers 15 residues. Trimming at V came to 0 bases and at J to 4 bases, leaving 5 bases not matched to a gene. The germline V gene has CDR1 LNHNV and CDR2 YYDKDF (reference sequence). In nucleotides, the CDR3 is TGTGCCACCAGCAGAGATAGGGCTAGCGGGTACGAGCAGTACTTC. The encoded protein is CATSRDRASGYEQYF.

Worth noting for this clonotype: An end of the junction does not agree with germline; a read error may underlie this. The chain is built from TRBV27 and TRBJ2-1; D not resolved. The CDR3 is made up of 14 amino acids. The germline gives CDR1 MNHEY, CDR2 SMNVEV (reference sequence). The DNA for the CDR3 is TGTGCCAGCAGTGGTCTTAGCTCCAACAATGAGCAGTTCTTC. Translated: CASSGLSSNNEQFF.

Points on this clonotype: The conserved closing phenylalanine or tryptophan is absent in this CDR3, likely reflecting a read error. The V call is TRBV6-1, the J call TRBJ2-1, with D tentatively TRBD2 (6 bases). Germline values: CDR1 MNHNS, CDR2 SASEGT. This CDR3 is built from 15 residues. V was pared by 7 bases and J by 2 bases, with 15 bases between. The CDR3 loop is CASTLGGGPYNEQFL. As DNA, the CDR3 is TGTGCCAGCACCCTAGGAGGAGGGCCCTACAATGAGCAGTTCCTC.

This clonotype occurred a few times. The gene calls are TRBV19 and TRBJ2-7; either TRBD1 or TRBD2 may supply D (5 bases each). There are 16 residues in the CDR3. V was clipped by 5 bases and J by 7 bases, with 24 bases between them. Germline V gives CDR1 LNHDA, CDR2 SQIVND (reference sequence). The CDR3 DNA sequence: TGTGCCAGTAGTGTGGGCCTTCCGGGACGGACGATGGAGCAGTACTTC. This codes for CASSVGLPGRTMEQYF.

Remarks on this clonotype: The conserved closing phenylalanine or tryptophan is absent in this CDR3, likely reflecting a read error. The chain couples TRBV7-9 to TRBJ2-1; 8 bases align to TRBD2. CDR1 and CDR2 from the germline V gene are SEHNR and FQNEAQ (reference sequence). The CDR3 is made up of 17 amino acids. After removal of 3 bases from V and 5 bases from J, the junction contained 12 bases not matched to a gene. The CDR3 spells CASSFGLAGKTNNEQFL. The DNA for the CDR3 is TGTGCCAGCAGCTTCGGGCTAGCGGGCAAGACCAACAATGAGCAGTTCCTC.

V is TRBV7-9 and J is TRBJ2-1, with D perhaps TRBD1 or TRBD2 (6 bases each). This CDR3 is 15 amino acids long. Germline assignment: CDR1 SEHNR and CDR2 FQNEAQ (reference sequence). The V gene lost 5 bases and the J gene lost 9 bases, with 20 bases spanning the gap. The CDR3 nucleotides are TGTGCCAGCAGCCCTAACAGGGCGGTGGGGGGTGAGCAGTTCTTC. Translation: CASSPNRAVGGEQFF.

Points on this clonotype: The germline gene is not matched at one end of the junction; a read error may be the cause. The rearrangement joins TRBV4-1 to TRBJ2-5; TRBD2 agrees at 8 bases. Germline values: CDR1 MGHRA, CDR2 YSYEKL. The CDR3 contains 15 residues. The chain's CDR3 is CASSQGSGEMETQNF. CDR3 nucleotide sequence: TGCGCCAGCAGCCAAGGTAGCGGGGAAATGGAGACCCAGAACTTC.

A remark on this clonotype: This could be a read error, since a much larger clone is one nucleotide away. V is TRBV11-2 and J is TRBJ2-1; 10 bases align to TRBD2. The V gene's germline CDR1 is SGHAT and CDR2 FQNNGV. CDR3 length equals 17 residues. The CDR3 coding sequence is TGTGCCAGCAGCTTAAACCCCGGGACTAGCGTTTACAATGGGCAGTTCTTC. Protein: CASSLNPGTSVYNGQFF.

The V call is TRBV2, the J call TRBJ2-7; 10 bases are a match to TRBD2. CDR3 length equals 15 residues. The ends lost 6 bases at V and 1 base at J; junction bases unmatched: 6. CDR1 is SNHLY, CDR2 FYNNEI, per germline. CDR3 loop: CASSSGTSESYEQYF. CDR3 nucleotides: TGTGCCAGCAGCTCCGGGACTAGCGAATCCTACGAGCAGTACTTC.

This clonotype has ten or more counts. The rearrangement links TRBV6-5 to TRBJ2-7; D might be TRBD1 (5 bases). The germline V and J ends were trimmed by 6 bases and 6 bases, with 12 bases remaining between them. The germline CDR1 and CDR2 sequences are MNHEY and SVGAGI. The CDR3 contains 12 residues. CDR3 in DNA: TGTGCCAGCAGAGCAGGGTCCGTCGAGCAGTACTTC. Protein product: CASRAGSVEQYF.

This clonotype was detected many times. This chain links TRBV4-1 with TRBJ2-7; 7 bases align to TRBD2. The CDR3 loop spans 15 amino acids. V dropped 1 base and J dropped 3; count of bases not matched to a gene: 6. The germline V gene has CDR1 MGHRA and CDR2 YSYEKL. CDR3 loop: CASSQVRGEGYEQYF. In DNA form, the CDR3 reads TGCGCCAGCAGCCAAGTAAGAGGGGAGGGCTACGAGCAGTACTTC.

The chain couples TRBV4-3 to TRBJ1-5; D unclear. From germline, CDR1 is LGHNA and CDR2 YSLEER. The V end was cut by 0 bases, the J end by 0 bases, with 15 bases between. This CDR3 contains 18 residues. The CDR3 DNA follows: TGCGCCAGCAGCCAAGATCCACCGGGAGAGAATAGCAATCAGCCCCAGCATTTT. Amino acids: CASSQDPPGENSNQPQHF.

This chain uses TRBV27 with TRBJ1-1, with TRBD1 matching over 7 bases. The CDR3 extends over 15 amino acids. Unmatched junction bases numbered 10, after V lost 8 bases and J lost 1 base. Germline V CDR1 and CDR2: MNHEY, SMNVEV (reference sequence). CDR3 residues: CASLPQGRGNTEAFF. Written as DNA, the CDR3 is TGTGCCAGCCTCCCACAGGGGCGGGGGAACACTGAAGCTTTCTTT.

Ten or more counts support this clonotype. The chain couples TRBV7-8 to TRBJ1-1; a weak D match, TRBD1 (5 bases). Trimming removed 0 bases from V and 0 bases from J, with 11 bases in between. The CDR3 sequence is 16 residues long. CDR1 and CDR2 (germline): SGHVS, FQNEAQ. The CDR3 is CASSLAGQSMNTEAFF. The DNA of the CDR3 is TGTGCCAGCAGCTTAGCGGGGCAGAGCATGAACACTGAAGCTTTCTTT.

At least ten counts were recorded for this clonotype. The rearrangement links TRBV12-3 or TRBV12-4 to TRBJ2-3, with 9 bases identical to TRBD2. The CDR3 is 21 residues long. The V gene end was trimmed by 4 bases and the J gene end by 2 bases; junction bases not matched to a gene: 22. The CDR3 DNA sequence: TGTGCCAGCAGTTCTACTCAAACCCCCCACATGCTAGCGGGGTACACAGATACGCAGTATTTT. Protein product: CASSSTQTPHMLAGYTDTQYF.

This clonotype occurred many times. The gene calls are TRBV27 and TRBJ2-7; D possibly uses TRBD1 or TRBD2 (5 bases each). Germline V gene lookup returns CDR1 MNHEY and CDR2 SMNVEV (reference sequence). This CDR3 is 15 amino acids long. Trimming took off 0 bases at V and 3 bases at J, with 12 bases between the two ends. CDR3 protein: CASSLSGTEYYEQYF. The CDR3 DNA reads TGTGCCAGCAGTTTATCCGGGACGGAATACTACGAGCAGTACTTC.

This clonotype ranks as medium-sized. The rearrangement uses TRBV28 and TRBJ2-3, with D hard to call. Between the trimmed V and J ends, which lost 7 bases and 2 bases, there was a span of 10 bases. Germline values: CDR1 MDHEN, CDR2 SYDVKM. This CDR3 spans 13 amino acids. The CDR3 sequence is CASTPDLTDTQYF. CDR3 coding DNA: TGTGCCAGCACCCCGGACCTCACAGATACGCAGTATTTT.

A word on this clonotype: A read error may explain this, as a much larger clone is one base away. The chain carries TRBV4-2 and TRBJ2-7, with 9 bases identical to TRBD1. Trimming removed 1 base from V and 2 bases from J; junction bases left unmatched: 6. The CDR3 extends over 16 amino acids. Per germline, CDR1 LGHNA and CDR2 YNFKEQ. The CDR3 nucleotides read TGTGCCAGCAGCCAAGTAACAGGGGGCGATCCCTACGAGCAGTACTTC. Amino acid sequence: CASSQVTGGDPYEQYF.

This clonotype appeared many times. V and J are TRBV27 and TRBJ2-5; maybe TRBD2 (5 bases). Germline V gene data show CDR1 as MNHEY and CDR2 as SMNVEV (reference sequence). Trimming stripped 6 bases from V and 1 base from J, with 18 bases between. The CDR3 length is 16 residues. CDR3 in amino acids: CASSHNLGLFQETQYF. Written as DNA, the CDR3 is TGTGCCAGCAGCCACAATCTCGGACTGTTCCAAGAGACCCAGTACTTC.

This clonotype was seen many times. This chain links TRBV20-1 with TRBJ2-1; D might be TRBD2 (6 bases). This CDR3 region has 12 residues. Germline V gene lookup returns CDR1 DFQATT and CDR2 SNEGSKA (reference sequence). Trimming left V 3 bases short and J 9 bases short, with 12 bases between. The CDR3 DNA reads TGCAGTGCTAGCTCGGACTATACTGAGCAGTTCTTC. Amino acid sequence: CSASSDYTEQFF.

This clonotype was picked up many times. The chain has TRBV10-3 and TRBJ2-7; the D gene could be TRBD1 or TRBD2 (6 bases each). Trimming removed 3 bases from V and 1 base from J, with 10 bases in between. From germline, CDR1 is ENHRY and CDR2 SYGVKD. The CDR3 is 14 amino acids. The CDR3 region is CAISDGGPSYEQYF. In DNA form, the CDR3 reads TGTGCCATCAGTGATGGGGGGCCTTCCTACGAGCAGTACTTC.